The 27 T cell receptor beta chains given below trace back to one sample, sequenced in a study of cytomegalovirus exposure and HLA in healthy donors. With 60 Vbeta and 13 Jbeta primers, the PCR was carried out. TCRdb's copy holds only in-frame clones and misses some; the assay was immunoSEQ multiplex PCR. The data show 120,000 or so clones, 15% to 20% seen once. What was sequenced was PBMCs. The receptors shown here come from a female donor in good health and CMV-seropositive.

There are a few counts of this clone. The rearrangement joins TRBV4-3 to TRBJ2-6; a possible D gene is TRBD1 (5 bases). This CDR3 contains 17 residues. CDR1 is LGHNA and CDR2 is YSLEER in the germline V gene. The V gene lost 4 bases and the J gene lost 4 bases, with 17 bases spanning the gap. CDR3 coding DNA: TGCGCCAGCAGCCGAACCAATCAGGGTGGAGGGGCCAACGTCCTGACTTTC. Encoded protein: CASSRTNQGGGANVLTF.

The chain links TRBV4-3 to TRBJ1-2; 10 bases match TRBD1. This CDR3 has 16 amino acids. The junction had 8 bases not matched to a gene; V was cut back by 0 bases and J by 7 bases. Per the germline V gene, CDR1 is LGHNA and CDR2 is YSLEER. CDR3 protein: CASSQEATGGRGGYTF. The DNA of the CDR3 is TGCGCCAGCAGCCAAGAGGCGACAGGGGGCAGGGGTGGCTACACCTTC.

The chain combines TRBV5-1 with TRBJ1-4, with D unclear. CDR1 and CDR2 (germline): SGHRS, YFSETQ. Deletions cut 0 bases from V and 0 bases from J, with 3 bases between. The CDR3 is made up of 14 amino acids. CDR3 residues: CASSLATTNEKLFF. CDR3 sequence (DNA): TGCGCCAGCAGCTTGGCCACAACTAATGAAAAACTGTTTTTT.

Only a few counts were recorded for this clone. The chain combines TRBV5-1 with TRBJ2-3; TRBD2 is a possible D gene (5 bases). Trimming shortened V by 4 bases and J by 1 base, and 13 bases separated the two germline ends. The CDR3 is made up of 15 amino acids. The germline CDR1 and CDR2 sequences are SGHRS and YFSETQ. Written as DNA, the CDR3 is TGCGCCAGCAGCCTGGGAAGTAGCGGCACAGATACGCAGTATTTT. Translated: CASSLGSSGTDTQYF.

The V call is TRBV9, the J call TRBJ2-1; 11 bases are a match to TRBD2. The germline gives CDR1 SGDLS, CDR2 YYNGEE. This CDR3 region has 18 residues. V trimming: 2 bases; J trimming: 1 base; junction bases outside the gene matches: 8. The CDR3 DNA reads TGTGCCAGCAGCGTCGGTCTAGCGGGAGGTATATCCTACAATGAGCAGTTCTTC. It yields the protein CASSVGLAGGISYNEQFF.

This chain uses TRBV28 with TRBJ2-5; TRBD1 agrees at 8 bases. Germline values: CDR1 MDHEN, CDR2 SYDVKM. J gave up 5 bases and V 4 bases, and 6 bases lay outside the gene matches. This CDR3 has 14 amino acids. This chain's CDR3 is CASSSAGGQETQYF. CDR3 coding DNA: TGTGCCAGCAGTTCGGCAGGGGGCCAGGAGACCCAGTACTTC.

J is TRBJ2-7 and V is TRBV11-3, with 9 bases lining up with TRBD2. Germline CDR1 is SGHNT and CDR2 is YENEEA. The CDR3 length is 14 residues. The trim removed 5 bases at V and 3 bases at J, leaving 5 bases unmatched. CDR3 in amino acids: CASSPSGDLYEQYF. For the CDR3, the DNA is TGTGCCAGCAGCCCTAGCGGGGACCTCTACGAGCAGTACTTC.

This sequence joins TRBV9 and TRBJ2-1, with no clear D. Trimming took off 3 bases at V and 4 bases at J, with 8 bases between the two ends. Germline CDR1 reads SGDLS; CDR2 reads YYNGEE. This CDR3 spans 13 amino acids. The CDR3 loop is CASSARSYNEQFF. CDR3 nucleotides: TGTGCCAGCAGCGCCCGTTCGTACAATGAGCAGTTCTTC.

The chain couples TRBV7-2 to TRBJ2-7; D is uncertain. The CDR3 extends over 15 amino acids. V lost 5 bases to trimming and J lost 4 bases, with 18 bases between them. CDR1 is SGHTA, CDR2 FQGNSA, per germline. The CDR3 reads CASSHLYSGRYEQYF. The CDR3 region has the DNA TGTGCCAGCAGCCATCTTTATTCGGGTCGGTACGAGCAGTACTTC.

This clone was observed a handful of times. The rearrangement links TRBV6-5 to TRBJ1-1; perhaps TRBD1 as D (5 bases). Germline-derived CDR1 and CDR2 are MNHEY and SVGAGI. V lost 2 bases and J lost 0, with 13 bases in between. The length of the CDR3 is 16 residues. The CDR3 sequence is CASSYGGTVLNTEAFF. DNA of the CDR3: TGTGCCAGCAGTTACGGCGGGACGGTCTTGAACACTGAAGCTTTCTTT.

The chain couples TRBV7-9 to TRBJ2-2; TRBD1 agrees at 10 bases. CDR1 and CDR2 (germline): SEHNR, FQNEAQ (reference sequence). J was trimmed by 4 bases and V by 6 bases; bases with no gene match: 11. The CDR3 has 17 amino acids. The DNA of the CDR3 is TGTGCCAGCAGACTAGCCGGGACAGGGGCGGCCACCGGGGAGCTGTTTTTT. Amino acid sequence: CASRLAGTGAATGELFF.

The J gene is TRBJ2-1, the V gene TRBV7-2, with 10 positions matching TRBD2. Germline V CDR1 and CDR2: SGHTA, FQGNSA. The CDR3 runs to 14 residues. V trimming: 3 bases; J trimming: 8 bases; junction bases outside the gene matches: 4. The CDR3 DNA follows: TGTGCCAGCAGCTTGTCTAGCGGGAGATATGAGCAGTTCTTC. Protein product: CASSLSSGRYEQFF.

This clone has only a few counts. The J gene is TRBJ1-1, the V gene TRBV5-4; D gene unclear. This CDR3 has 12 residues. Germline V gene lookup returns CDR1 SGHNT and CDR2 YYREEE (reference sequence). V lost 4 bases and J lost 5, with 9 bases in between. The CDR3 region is CASSTLSTEAFF. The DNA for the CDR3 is TGTGCCAGCAGCACCCTGAGTACTGAAGCTTTCTTT. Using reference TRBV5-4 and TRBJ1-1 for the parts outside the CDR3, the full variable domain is ETGVTQSPTHLIKTRGQQVTLRCSSQSGHNTVSWYQQALGQGPQFIFQYYREEENGRGNFPPRFSGLQFPNYSSELNVNALELDDSALYLCASSTLSTEAFFGQGTRLTVV.

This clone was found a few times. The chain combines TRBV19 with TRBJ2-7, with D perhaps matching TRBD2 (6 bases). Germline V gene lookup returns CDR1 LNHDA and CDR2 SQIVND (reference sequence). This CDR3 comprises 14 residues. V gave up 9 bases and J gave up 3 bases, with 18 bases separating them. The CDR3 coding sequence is TGTGCCAGCAGGCGGGGCCCGCAGAGCTACGAGCAGTACTTC. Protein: CASRRGPQSYEQYF. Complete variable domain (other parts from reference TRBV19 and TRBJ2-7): DGGITQSPKYLFRKEGQNVTLSCEQNLNHDAMYWYRQDPGQGLRLIYYSQIVNDFQKGDIAEGYSVSREKKESFPLTVTSAQKNPTAFYLCASRRGPQSYEQYFGPGTRLTVT.

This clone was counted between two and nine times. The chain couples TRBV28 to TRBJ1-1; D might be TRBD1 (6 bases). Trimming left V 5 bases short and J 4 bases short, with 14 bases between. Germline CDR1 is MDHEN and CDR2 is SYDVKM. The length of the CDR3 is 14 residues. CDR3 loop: CASSGGASGTEAFF. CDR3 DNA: TGTGCCAGCAGTGGGGGGGCCTCGGGCACTGAAGCTTTCTTT. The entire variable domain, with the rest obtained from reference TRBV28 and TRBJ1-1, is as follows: DVKVTQSSRYLVKRTGEKVFLECVQDMDHENMFWYRQDPGLGLRLIYFSYDVKMKEKGDIPEGYSVSREKKERFSLILESASTNQTSMYLCASSGGASGTEAFFGQGTRLTVV.

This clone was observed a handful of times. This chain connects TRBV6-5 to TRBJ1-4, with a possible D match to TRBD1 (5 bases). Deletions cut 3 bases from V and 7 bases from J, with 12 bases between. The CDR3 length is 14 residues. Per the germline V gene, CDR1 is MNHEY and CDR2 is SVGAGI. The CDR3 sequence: CASSYSGGGEKLFF. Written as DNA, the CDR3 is TGTGCCAGCAGTTATTCGGGGGGGGGTGAAAAACTGTTTTTT.

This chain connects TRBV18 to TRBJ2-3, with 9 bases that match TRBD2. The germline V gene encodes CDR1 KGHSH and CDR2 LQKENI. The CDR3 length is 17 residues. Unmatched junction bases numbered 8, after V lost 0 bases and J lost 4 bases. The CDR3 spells CASSPPRAGGPADTQYF. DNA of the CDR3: TGTGCCAGCTCACCACCGAGGGCGGGAGGGCCCGCAGATACGCAGTATTTT.

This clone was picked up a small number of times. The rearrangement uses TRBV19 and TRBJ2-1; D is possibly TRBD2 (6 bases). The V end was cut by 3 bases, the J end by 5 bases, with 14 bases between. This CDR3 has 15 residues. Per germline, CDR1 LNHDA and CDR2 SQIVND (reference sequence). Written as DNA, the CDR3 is TGTGCCAGTAGTATGGCCCAGGGAGGTGACAATGAGCAGTTCTTC. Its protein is CASSMAQGGDNEQFF.

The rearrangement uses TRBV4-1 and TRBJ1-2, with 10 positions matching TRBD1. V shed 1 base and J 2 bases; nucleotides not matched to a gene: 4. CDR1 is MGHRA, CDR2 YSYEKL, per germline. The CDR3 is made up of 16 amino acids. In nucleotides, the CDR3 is TGCGCCAGCAGCCAAGCCGGGACAGGGGAGAACTATGGCTACACCTTC. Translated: CASSQAGTGENYGYTF.

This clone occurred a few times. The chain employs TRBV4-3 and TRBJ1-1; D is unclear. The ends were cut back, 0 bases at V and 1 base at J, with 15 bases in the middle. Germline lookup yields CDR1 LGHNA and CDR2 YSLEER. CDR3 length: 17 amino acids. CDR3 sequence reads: CASSQEVAGFGNTEAFF. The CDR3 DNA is TGCGCCAGCAGCCAAGAGGTAGCGGGCTTTGGGAACACTGAAGCTTTCTTT.

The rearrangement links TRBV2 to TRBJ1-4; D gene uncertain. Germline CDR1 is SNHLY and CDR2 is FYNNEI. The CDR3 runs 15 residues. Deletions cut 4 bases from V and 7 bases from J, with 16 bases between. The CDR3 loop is CASSVRATESEKLFF. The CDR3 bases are TGTGCCAGCAGTGTGAGGGCAACTGAGAGTGAAAAACTGTTTTTT.

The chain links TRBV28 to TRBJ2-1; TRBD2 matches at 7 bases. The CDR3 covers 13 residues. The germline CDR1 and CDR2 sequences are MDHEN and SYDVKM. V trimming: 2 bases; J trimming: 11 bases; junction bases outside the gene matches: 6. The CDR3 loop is CASSLGGDYKQFF. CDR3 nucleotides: TGTGCCAGCAGTTTAGGGGGGGACTACAAGCAGTTCTTC.

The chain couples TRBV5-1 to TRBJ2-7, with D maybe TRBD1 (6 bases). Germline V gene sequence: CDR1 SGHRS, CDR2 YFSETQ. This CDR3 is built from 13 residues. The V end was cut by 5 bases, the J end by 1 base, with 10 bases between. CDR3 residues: CASSRDMSYEQYF. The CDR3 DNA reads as TGCGCCAGCAGTCGGGACATGTCCTACGAGCAGTACTTC.

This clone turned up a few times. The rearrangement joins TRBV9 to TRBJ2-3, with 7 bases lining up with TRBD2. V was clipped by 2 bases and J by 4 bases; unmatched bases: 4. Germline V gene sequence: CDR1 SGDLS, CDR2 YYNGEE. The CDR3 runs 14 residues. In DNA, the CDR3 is TGTGCCAGCAGCGTGGGGGGGGGAGCAGATACGCAGTATTTT. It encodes CASSVGGGADTQYF.

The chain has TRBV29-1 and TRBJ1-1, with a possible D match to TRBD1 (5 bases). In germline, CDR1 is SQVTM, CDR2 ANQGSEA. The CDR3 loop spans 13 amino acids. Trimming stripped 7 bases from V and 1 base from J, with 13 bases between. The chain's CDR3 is CSANGHQNTEAFF. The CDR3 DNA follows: TGCAGCGCAAACGGACACCAGAACACTGAAGCTTTCTTT.

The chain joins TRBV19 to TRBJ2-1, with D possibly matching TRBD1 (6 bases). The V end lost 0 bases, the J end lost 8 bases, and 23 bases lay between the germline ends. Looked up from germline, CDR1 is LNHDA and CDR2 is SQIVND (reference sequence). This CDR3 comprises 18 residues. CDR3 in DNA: TGTGCCAGTAGTATAGATCTTTTGACGCCGCAGGGGTACTATGAGCAGTTCTTC. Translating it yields CASSIDLLTPQGYYEQFF.

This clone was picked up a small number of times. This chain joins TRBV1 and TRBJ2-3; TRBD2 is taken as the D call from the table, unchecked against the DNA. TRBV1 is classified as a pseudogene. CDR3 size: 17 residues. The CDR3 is CTSSQGTSGREGDTQYF. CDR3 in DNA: TGCACCAGCAGCCAAGGGACTAGCGGGAGAGAAGGGGATACGCAGTATTTT.